These T cell receptor beta chains were read from a single sample in a study of blood T cell repertoires in COVID-19. This table comes from immunoSEQ multiplex PCR, and its TCRdb copy is limited to in-frame clones, with some not included. The sample carries around 370,000 clones, 88% recorded once. The sequenced sample was PBMCs or T cells enriched from blood (not recorded which). The receptors originated from a woman aged 18-29 years who had recovered from COVID-19. Both conserved end residues are part of each CDR3. The D gene is left open where the match is weak. A row's size may be missing; if present it is once, few, many or a size class.

clone_size,d_call,v_call,cdr3_length,j_call,cdr3_aa,cdr3_nt
NA,NA,TRBV6-5,11,TRBJ1-1,CASTQGTEAFF,TGTGCCAGCACACAGGGCACTGAAGCTTTCTTT
NA,TRBD1,TRBV3-1/TRBV3-2,16,TRBJ2-5,CASSHYSGTGQETQYF,TGTGCCAGCAGCCATTATTCCGGGACAGGCCAAGAGACCCAGTACTTC
NA,TRBD1,TRBV7-3,16,TRBJ2-1,CASSSSTGGSYNEQFF,TGTGCCAGCAGCTCCTCTACAGGGGGCTCCTACAATGAGCAGTTCTTC
NA,TRBD2,TRBV3-1/TRBV3-2,17,TRBJ2-3,CASSHGTSGGFPDTQYF,TGTGCCAGCAGCCACGGGACTAGCGGGGGGTTCCCAGATACGCAGTATTTT
NA,NA,TRBV11-2,15,TRBJ2-7,CASSLPGTASYEQYF,TGTGCCAGCAGCTTACCGGGGACTGCCTCCTACGAGCAGTACTTC
NA,NA,TRBV5-4,15,TRBJ2-5,CASSLPGAYQETQYF,TGTGCCAGCAGCTTGCCAGGGGCCTACCAAGAGACCCAGTACTTC
NA,NA,TRBV28,18,TRBJ1-2,CASSLRKKGGAIVYGYTF,TGTGCCAGCAGTTTACGCAAAAAGGGCGGGGCAATTGTCTATGGCTACACCTTC
NA,NA,TRBV10-3,12,TRBJ2-7,CAISTNGYEQYF,TGTGCCATCAGTACCAACGGCTACGAGCAGTACTTC
NA,TRBD1,TRBV19,13,TRBJ1-6,CASTGQGGSPLHF,TGTGCCAGTACCGGACAGGGGGGTTCACCCCTCCACTTT
NA,TRBD1,TRBV4-3,15,TRBJ1-4,CASSHRGQGDEKLFF,TGCGCCAGCAGCCATAGAGGGCAGGGGGATGAAAAACTGTTTTTT
NA,NA,TRBV9,13,TRBJ1-2,CASSSRSSYGYTF,TGTGCCAGCAGCTCTAGGTCCAGCTATGGCTACACCTTC
NA,NA,TRBV4-3,18,TRBJ1-4,CASSQTINTGGADEKLFF,TGCGCCAGCAGCCAGACGATTAATACTGGGGGGGCAGATGAAAAACTGTTTTTT
NA,TRBD2,TRBV6-2/TRBV6-3,18,TRBJ2-1,CASSYPTTLRGVDNEQFF,TGTGCCAGCAGTTACCCTACGACTTTGCGGGGGGTGGACAATGAGCAGTTCTTC
NA,NA,TRBV5-1,15,TRBJ2-3,CASSPGLESTDTQYF,TGCGCCAGCAGCCCTGGACTGGAAAGCACAGATACGCAGTATTTT
NA,TRBD1,TRBV19,13,TRBJ1-2,CASSPGGGDGYTF,TGTGCCAGTAGTCCAGGGGGCGGTGATGGCTACACCTTC
NA,TRBD1,TRBV19,15,TRBJ1-5,CASSIEGQGYQPQHF,TGTGCCAGTAGTATAGAGGGACAGGGGTATCAGCCCCAGCATTTT
NA,TRBD1,TRBV9,17,TRBJ2-7,CASSVAAGTGYTDEQYF,TGTGCCAGCAGCGTAGCTGCCGGGACAGGGTATACCGACGAGCAGTACTTC
NA,NA,TRBV3-1/TRBV3-2,13,TRBJ2-2,CASSPRVIGELFF,TGTGCCAGCAGCCCGAGGGTGATCGGGGAGCTGTTTTTT
NA,TRBD1,TRBV18,14,TRBJ1-2,CASSRTGTGTGYTF,TGTGCCAGCTCACGTACCGGGACAGGGACTGGCTACACCTTC
NA,TRBD2,TRBV9,16,TRBJ2-1,CASSPAGGGSLNEQFF,TGTGCCAGCAGCCCAGCTGGGGGGGGGAGTCTCAATGAGCAGTTCTTC
NA,NA,TRBV2,15,TRBJ1-4,CASNGPGLFAEKLFF,TGTGCCAGCAACGGACCAGGGCTCTTCGCTGAAAAACTGTTTTTT
NA,NA,TRBV11-1,16,TRBJ1-1,CASSLSFSALRTEAFF,TGTGCCAGCAGCTTAAGTTTCTCCGCCTTGAGGACTGAAGCTTTCTTT
NA,NA,TRBV19,13,TRBJ1-2,CASSIGQIYGYTF,TGTGCCAGTAGTATAGGACAGATCTATGGCTACACCTTC
NA,NA,TRBV10-2,16,TRBJ1-3,CASSERQASSGNTIYF,TGCGCCAGCAGTGAGCGACAGGCCTCCTCTGGAAACACCATATATTTT
NA,TRBD1,TRBV6-6,18,TRBJ1-2,CASSRWTGTGGGNYGYTF,TGTGCCAGCAGTCGCTGGACCGGGACAGGGGGCGGTAACTATGGCTACACCTTC
NA,NA,TRBV11-2,14,TRBJ2-7,CASSFPDRSYEQYF,TGTGCCAGCAGCTTTCCCGACAGATCCTACGAGCAGTACTTC
NA,NA,TRBV6-5,13,TRBJ2-7,CASSSSGSYEQYF,TGTGCCAGCAGCTCCTCTGGGAGTTACGAGCAGTACTTC
once,NA,TRBV30,14,TRBJ2-4,CAWMNRMAKNIQYF,TGTGCCTGGATGAACAGGATGGCCAAAAACATTCAGTACTTC
NA,NA,TRBV5-8,15,TRBJ2-1,CASSRGLISYNEQFF,TGTGCCAGCAGCCGAGGACTGATCTCCTACAATGAGCAGTTCTTC
NA,NA,TRBV7-3,15,TRBJ2-2,CASRDDRINTGELFF,TGTGCCAGCAGGGACGACAGGATCAACACCGGGGAGCTGTTTTTT
NA,TRBD1,TRBV2,14,TRBJ1-1,CASNPTGGGTEAFF,TGTGCCAGCAACCCGACAGGGGGTGGCACTGAAGCTTTCTTT
NA,NA,TRBV7-2,15,TRBJ1-2,CASSLAGGKGHGYTF,TGTGCCAGCAGCTTAGCGGGCGGGAAAGGGCATGGCTACACCTTC
NA,TRBD2,TRBV4-2,16,TRBJ2-3,CASSRLAGGTADTQYF,TGTGCCAGCAGCCGCCTAGCGGGGGGGACGGCAGATACGCAGTATTTT
NA,TRBD2,TRBV2,20,TRBJ2-7,CASKWARSGTHGFLSYEQYF,TGTGCCAGCAAATGGGCTCGGAGCGGGACCCACGGGTTTTTATCCTACGAGCAGTACTTC
NA,NA,TRBV6-1,18,TRBJ2-3,CASSESWGGLAVTDTQYF,TGTGCCAGCAGTGAATCTTGGGGGGGGCTAGCGGTCACAGATACGCAGTATTTT
NA,NA,TRBV6-5,14,TRBJ2-3,CASSWDGATDTQYF,TGTGCCAGCAGTTGGGATGGGGCCACAGATACGCAGTATTTT
NA,TRBD1,TRBV4-3,16,TRBJ1-2,CASSQGGQTFLYGYTF,TGCGCCAGCAGCCAAGGGGGACAGACTTTTCTCTATGGCTACACCTTC
NA,NA,TRBV6-5,13,TRBJ2-1,CASSYSIGGEQFF,TGTGCCAGCAGTTACTCGATTGGAGGTGAGCAGTTCTTC
NA,NA,TRBV4-3,14,TRBJ1-1,CASSQDGLNTEAFF,TGCGCCAGCAGCCAAGACGGTTTGAACACTGAAGCTTTCTTT
few,TRBD1,TRBV6-5,14,TRBJ1-4,CASRAGTGYEKLFF,TGTGCCAGCAGGGCCGGGACAGGGTATGAAAAACTGTTTTTT
NA,NA,TRBV15,15,TRBJ1-5,CATSRVFNSNQPQHF,TGTGCCACCAGCAGAGTCTTTAATAGCAATCAGCCCCAGCATTTT